The rows below give T cell receptor beta chains drawn from one sample of a study of T cells after yellow fever vaccination. MiXCR was run by TCRdb on the 5' RACE reads, yielding one entry per CDR3 protein. The sample lists fewer than 350,000 distinct CDR3 sequences, approximately 4% occurring once. Sequencing used PBMCs, obtained 15 days after the yellow fever booster vaccination. These receptor sequences come from a man younger than 35 who received the YFV17D yellow fever vaccine. CDR3s include the opening cysteine and the closing phenylalanine or tryptophan. The D gene is left open where the match is weak. Rows may omit the clone size; those that give it use once, few, many or a size class.

-,TRBJ1-5,TRBV12-3/TRBV12-4,many,CASSFGPGDQPQHF,TGTGCCAGCAGTTTCGGCCCAGGGGATCAGCCCCAGCATTTT
TRBD1,TRBJ1-2,TRBV12-3/TRBV12-4,few,CASSRTGEWAPYGYTF,TGTGCCAGCAGCCGAACAGGGGAATGGGCCCCCTATGGCTACACCTTC
-,TRBJ2-7,TRBV20-1,many,CSAKDSSYEQYF,TGCAGTGCTAAGGACAGCTCCTACGAGCAGTACTTC
TRBD2,TRBJ2-5,TRBV9,few,CASSVRLAGDPQETQYF,TGTGCCAGCAGCGTAAGACTAGCGGGGGACCCGCAAGAGACCCAGTACTTC
-,TRBJ2-1,TRBV5-1,-,CASSLAGRVMTNEQFF,TGCGCCAGCAGCTTGGCCGGCAGGGTGATGACAAATGAGCAGTTCTTC
-,TRBJ1-1,TRBV27,-,CASRDMGLTAFF,TGTGCCAGCAGGGACATGGGTTTGACAGCTTTCTTT
-,TRBJ2-7,TRBV12-3/TRBV12-4,many,CASSLRAEQYF,TGTGCCAGCAGTCTGCGGGCCGAGCAGTACTTC
-,TRBJ2-5,TRBV12-3/TRBV12-4,few,CASRWWGLGEETQYF,TGTGCCAGCAGGTGGTGGGGGCTGGGTGAAGAGACCCAGTACTTC
-,TRBJ1-2,TRBV6-6,many,CASSPSSSGYTF,TGTGCCAGCAGCCCCTCTTCTTCCGGCTACACCTTC
-,TRBJ2-3,TRBV4-1,many,CASSPVKGVSTDTQYF,TGCGCCAGCAGCCCCGTAAAGGGGGTTAGCACAGATACGCAGTATTTT
-,TRBJ1-4,TRBV30,-,CAWSDTGALGGKLFF,TGTGCCTGGAGCGACACCGGGGCCCTCGGTGGAAAACTGTTTTTT
-,TRBJ2-3,TRBV11-2,many,CASSLEASSTDTQYF,TGTGCCAGCAGCTTAGAAGCCTCTAGCACAGATACGCAGTATTTT
-,TRBJ1-2,TRBV5-1,many,CASSKLQLGGYTF,TGCGCCAGCAGCAAATTACAACTAGGCGGCTACACCTTC
-,TRBJ1-2,TRBV3-1,-,CASSQNRHGYGYTF,TGTGCCAGCAGCCAAAATAGACACGGCTATGGCTACACCTTC
TRBD1,TRBJ1-2,TRBV5-1,-,CASSPGQGGHGYTF,TGCGCCAGCAGCCCGGGACAGGGGGGACATGGCTACACCTTC
-,TRBJ2-6,TRBV24-1,-,CATSAAPGGSGANVLTF,TGTGCCACCAGTGCTGCCCCTGGGGGGTCTGGGGCCAACGTCCTGACTTTC
-,TRBJ1-6,TRBV7-3,-,CASSDINSPLHF,TGTGCCAGCAGCGATATAAATTCACCCCTCCACTTT
TRBD2,TRBJ2-3,TRBV9,few,CASSGTGTRKSTDTQYF,TGTGCCAGCAGCGGTACGGGGACTAGAAAGAGCACAGATACGCAGTATTTT
-,TRBJ2-3,TRBV7-8,many,CASSLGGNLDTQYF,TGTGCCAGCAGCTTAGGAGGGAATTTGGATACGCAGTATTTT
TRBD1,TRBJ1-5,TRBV20-1,few,CSAIRLGGWGNQPQHF,TGCAGTGCTATCAGGTTAGGGGGCTGGGGCAATCAGCCCCAGCATTTT
-,TRBJ2-7,TRBV30,many,CAWNGQGDEQYF,TGTGCCTGGAACGGGCAGGGCGACGAGCAGTACTTC
-,TRBJ1-5,TRBV28,many,CASSLLGQPQHF,TGTGCCAGCAGTTTATTGGGTCAGCCCCAGCATTTT
TRBD1,TRBJ1-6,TRBV7-2,many,CASSVGQGSYSPLHF,TGTGCCAGCAGCGTAGGACAGGGCAGCTATTCACCCCTCCACTTT
-,TRBJ2-4,TRBV13,many,CASSSAASWLAAKNIQYF,TGTGCCAGCAGCTCGGCGGCGTCGTGGTTAGCAGCCAAAAACATTCAGTACTTC
-,TRBJ2-3,TRBV20-1,few,CRADRYSSFPDTQYF,TGCAGGGCCGACCGGTATAGCTCCTTCCCGGATACGCAGTATTTT
-,TRBJ1-5,TRBV7-9,-,CASSSGQLGEPNQPQHF,TGTGCCAGCAGCTCCGGACAGTTAGGGGAACCGAATCAGCCCCAGCATTTT
TRBD1,TRBJ1-6,TRBV20-1,few,CSAGQGNQRSPLHF,TGCAGTGCTGGACAGGGAAATCAGCGCTCGCCCCTCCACTTT
TRBD1,TRBJ1-2,TRBV20-1,many,CSASPAGGEGYGYTF,TGCAGTGCTAGTCCTGCAGGGGGCGAAGGCTATGGCTACACCTTC
TRBD1,TRBJ2-4,TRBV7-2,many,CASSLGGRGTMLAKNIQYF,TGTGCCAGCAGCTTAGGAGGCAGGGGGACCATGTTGGCCAAAAACATTCAGTACTTC
-,TRBJ2-2,TRBV7-3,many,CASSFHGQNTGELFF,TGTGCCAGCAGCTTTCACGGACAGAACACCGGGGAGCTGTTTTTT
-,TRBJ1-4,TRBV20-1,few,CSATNSGEKLFF,TGCAGTGCTACCAACAGTGGTGAAAAACTGTTTTTT
-,TRBJ2-5,TRBV10-3,many,CAISESGVETQYF,TGTGCCATCAGTGAGTCAGGGGTTGAGACCCAGTACTTC
-,TRBJ1-6,TRBV2,few,CASGKTNWGSYNSPLHF,TGTGCCAGCGGAAAAACAAACTGGGGCAGCTATAATTCACCCCTCCACTTT
-,TRBJ1-2,TRBV7-2,many,CASGRDGYTF,TGTGCCAGCGGGCGCGACGGCTACACCTTC
-,TRBJ1-3,TRBV13,few,CASSGPSSGNTIYF,TGTGCCAGCAGTGGACCCAGCTCTGGAAACACCATATATTTT
TRBD2,TRBJ2-5,TRBV20-1,-,CSARGLWRGSWETQYF,TGCAGTGCTAGAGGCCTCTGGCGGGGGTCTTGGGAGACCCAGTACTTC
-,TRBJ1-2,TRBV5-6,few,CASSHRASINYGYTF,TGTGCCAGCAGTCACCGGGCGAGCATCAACTATGGCTACACCTTC
-,TRBJ1-1,TRBV3-1,many,CASSPTMGNMGTEAFF,TGTGCCAGCAGCCCCACAATGGGGAATATGGGCACTGAAGCTTTCTTT
-,TRBJ2-3,TRBV5-1,-,CASSLEAVLGTDTQYF,TGCGCCAGCAGCTTGGAAGCAGTGCTAGGCACAGATACGCAGTATTTT
-,TRBJ2-6,TRBV7-9,many,CARQGSGANVLTF,TGTGCCAGACAGGGCTCTGGGGCCAACGTCCTGACTTTC
TRBD1,TRBJ1-3,TRBV28,few,CASSLTGTGSGNTIYF,TGTGCCAGCAGCCTTACCGGGACAGGGTCGGGAAACACCATATATTTT
TRBD1,TRBJ2-1,TRBV7-2,many,CASSPYGQAQFF,TGTGCCAGCAGCCCTTATGGACAGGCTCAGTTCTTC
-,TRBJ2-2,TRBV7-9,-,CASSFEGTGELFF,TGTGCCAGCAGCTTTGAGGGGACCGGGGAGCTGTTTTTT
TRBD1,TRBJ1-1,TRBV7-7,many,CASSRDRDTEAFF,TGTGCCAGCAGCCGCGACAGGGACACTGAAGCTTTCTTT
-,TRBJ2-7,TRBV4-2,few,CASSPLTGSSYEQYF,TGTGCCAGCAGCCCACTTACAGGGTCCTCCTACGAGCAGTACTTC
-,TRBJ2-7,TRBV14,few,CASSQVTGTYEQYF,TGTGCCAGCAGCCAAGTAACAGGAACCTACGAGCAGTACTTC
-,TRBJ2-1,TRBV27,few,CASQRGIRNEQFF,TGTGCCAGCCAACGGGGCATTAGGAATGAGCAGTTCTTC